Listed below are T cell receptor beta chains from one sample, sequenced in a study of response to subunit inactivated influenza vaccine. TCRdb re-called the RT-PCR reads through MiXCR, storing one row per CDR3 protein. The sample records about 650,000 distinct CDR3 sequences, about 15% being singletons. Sequencing was performed on PBMCs from blood, taken 11 to 12 days after vaccination. The receptors come from a man aged 45-65 years who received an inactivated influenza vaccine. Each CDR3 is given with its conserved first and last residue. The order of the fields is V gene, D gene, J gene, clone size, CDR3 DNA, CDR3 protein. D genes are given only for firm matches. Only some rows state a clone size, as once, few, many or a class for expanded clones.

V gene: TRBV7-9; D gene: TRBD1; J gene: TRBJ2-7; clone size: NA; CDR3 DNA: TGTGCCAGCAGCTACCCCGAGGACAGGGAGTACTTC; CDR3 protein: CASSYPEDREYF
V gene: TRBV30; D gene: NA; J gene: TRBJ1-3; clone size: many; CDR3 DNA: TGTGCCTGGAGAGAGGACAGACACTCTGGAAACACCATATATTTT; CDR3 protein: CAWREDRHSGNTIYF
V gene: TRBV6-2/TRBV6-3; D gene: NA; J gene: TRBJ1-6; clone size: NA; CDR3 DNA: TGTGCCAGCAGTTACCACCGGGACCGCTTCTTCAATTCACCCCTCCACTTT; CDR3 protein: CASSYHRDRFFNSPLHF
V gene: TRBV15; D gene: NA; J gene: TRBJ2-7; clone size: NA; CDR3 DNA: TGTGCCACCAGCAGGAATACGGGGGCCTCCTACGAGCAGTACTTC; CDR3 protein: CATSRNTGASYEQYF
V gene: TRBV10-2; D gene: TRBD1; J gene: TRBJ2-1; clone size: NA; CDR3 DNA: TGCGCCAGCCAGTCGACTCGGACAGGGTGGGGTAAGCAGTTCTTC; CDR3 protein: CASQSTRTGWGKQFF
V gene: TRBV20-1; D gene: NA; J gene: TRBJ2-7; clone size: few; CDR3 DNA: TGCAGTGCTAGAGGTTTTCGGGACTCTCCCTACGAGCAGTACTTC; CDR3 protein: CSARGFRDSPYEQYF
V gene: TRBV28; D gene: NA; J gene: TRBJ2-7; clone size: few; CDR3 DNA: TGTGCCAGCAGTTTATCGATCGACAGTTCCTCCTACGAGCAGTACTTC; CDR3 protein: CASSLSIDSSSYEQYF
V gene: TRBV27; D gene: TRBD1; J gene: TRBJ2-7; clone size: NA; CDR3 DNA: TGTGCCAGCAGTTTATCGCCACCCTCGGGACAGGGTTCCTACGAGCAGTACTTC; CDR3 protein: CASSLSPPSGQGSYEQYF
V gene: TRBV12-3/TRBV12-4; D gene: NA; J gene: TRBJ1-5; clone size: NA; CDR3 DNA: TGTGCCAGCCGGTTGGGGGTGAATCAGCCCCAGCATTTT; CDR3 protein: CASRLGVNQPQHF
V gene: TRBV7-8; D gene: NA; J gene: TRBJ1-6; clone size: NA; CDR3 DNA: TGTGCCAGCAGCTTAGAGGTTGGAGGGGTGGCGCCCCTCCACTTT; CDR3 protein: CASSLEVGGVAPLHF
V gene: TRBV20-1; D gene: NA; J gene: TRBJ2-1; clone size: few; CDR3 DNA: TGCAGTGCAAAGAGGGGGACCGGGTACAATGAGCAGTTCTTC; CDR3 protein: CSAKRGTGYNEQFF
V gene: TRBV3-1; D gene: TRBD1; J gene: TRBJ2-1; clone size: NA; CDR3 DNA: TGTGCCAGCAGCCCCCGGACAGGGAAACGCTACAATGAGCAGTTCTTC; CDR3 protein: CASSPRTGKRYNEQFF
V gene: TRBV5-1; D gene: NA; J gene: TRBJ2-1; clone size: few; CDR3 DNA: TGCGCCAGCAGCCCCCCGTCGGGGATCGTCTTTGGTGAGCAGTTCTTC; CDR3 protein: CASSPPSGIVFGEQFF
V gene: TRBV3-1; D gene: TRBD1; J gene: TRBJ1-1; clone size: NA; CDR3 DNA: TGTGCCAGCAGCCAAGACCCCAGGGGGATAGCTTTCTTT; CDR3 protein: CASSQDPRGIAFF
V gene: TRBV6-5; D gene: NA; J gene: TRBJ2-7; clone size: NA; CDR3 DNA: TGTGCCAGCAGTTACCAATCTACACAGAACTACGAGCAGTACTTC; CDR3 protein: CASSYQSTQNYEQYF
V gene: TRBV7-2; D gene: TRBD2; J gene: TRBJ2-1; clone size: NA; CDR3 DNA: TGTGCCAGCAGCTTATGGACTAGTGGGTGGAATGAGCAGTTCTTC; CDR3 protein: CASSLWTSGWNEQFF
V gene: TRBV10-3; D gene: TRBD1; J gene: TRBJ2-5; clone size: few; CDR3 DNA: TGTGCCATCAGAAATCAGGGGGAAGAGACCCAGTACTTC; CDR3 protein: CAIRNQGEETQYF
V gene: TRBV3-1; D gene: NA; J gene: TRBJ2-2; clone size: few; CDR3 DNA: TGTGCCAGCAGCCAACCCCAAAGCACCGGGGAGCTGTTTTTT; CDR3 protein: CASSQPQSTGELFF
V gene: TRBV4-3; D gene: TRBD1; J gene: TRBJ2-1; clone size: NA; CDR3 DNA: TGCGCCAGCAGCCGAGGTACAACAGGACAGGGAAATGAGCAGTTCTTC; CDR3 protein: CASSRGTTGQGNEQFF
V gene: TRBV5-6; D gene: NA; J gene: TRBJ2-6; clone size: NA; CDR3 DNA: TGTGCCAGCACCCCGGACTCTGGGGCCAACGTCCTGACTTTC; CDR3 protein: CASTPDSGANVLTF
V gene: TRBV4-2; D gene: TRBD2; J gene: TRBJ2-1; clone size: many; CDR3 DNA: TGTGCCAGCAGCCAGGGCCAGCGGGAGACTGGTGAGCAGTTCTTC; CDR3 protein: CASSQGQRETGEQFF
V gene: TRBV6-1; D gene: NA; J gene: TRBJ2-3; clone size: NA; CDR3 DNA: TGTGCCAGCCAATTTGGTACTAGCACAGATACGCAGTATTTT; CDR3 protein: CASQFGTSTDTQYF
V gene: TRBV24-1; D gene: TRBD2; J gene: TRBJ2-3; clone size: few; CDR3 DNA: TGTGCCACCAGTGGCCCTGGCCCGGGACTAGAGGTGGATACGCAGTATTTT; CDR3 protein: CATSGPGPGLEVDTQYF